A single sample is the source of the 13 T cell receptor beta chains below, sequenced in a study of blood T cells in healthy people across ages. The use of a sample-barcoded 5' primer and a J-beta primer mix characterized a second PCR of about 7 to 12 cycles. TCRdb independently ran MiXCR on the 5' RACE reads; one entry per CDR3 protein. The sample shows hundreds of thousands of distinct CDR3 sequences, 40% to 60% of them seen only once. The sequencing input was blood. These receptors were obtained from a man aged 25-45 years in good health.

In this sample, this clonotype turned up a few times. This chain links TRBV20-1 with TRBJ1-2; D not resolved. Germline CDR1 reads DFQATT; CDR2 reads SNEGSKA (reference sequence). V lost 2 bases and J 4 bases, leaving 14 bases between the germline ends. CDR3 size: 14 residues. The CDR3 DNA reads as TGCAGTGCTAGATTAGAGGGTGGCACCTATGGCTACACCTTC. Protein sequence: CSARLEGGTYGYTF.

The genes are TRBV14 and TRBJ2-7; D is possibly TRBD1 (6 bases). V dropped 4 bases and J dropped 4 bases, with 17 bases sitting between them. The CDR3 is made up of 15 amino acids. Per germline, CDR1 SGHDN and CDR2 FVKESK. DNA of the CDR3: TGTGCCAGCAGCCTGTCCCGGGACATACTTTACGAGCAGTACTTC. Amino acid sequence: CASSLSRDILYEQYF.

This clonotype was found a few times. V is TRBV25-1 and J is TRBJ1-2; D remains ambiguous. The CDR3 consists of 14 residues. Between the trimmed V and J ends, which lost 2 bases and 2 bases, there was a span of 9 bases. CDR1 is MGHDK, CDR2 SYGVNS, per germline. For the CDR3, the DNA is TGTGCCAGCAGTGAAAGAGTCAGCAACTATGGCTACACCTTC. Amino acids: CASSERVSNYGYTF.

This clonotype was picked up a small number of times. The chain combines TRBV10-3 with TRBJ2-5, with 10 nucleotides matching TRBD2. The germline V gene has CDR1 ENHRY and CDR2 SYGVKD. This CDR3 comprises 13 residues. The ends lost 11 bases at V and 3 bases at J; junction bases unmatched: 6. CDR3 region: CAVRTSGEETQYF. As DNA, the CDR3 is TGTGCCGTACGAACTAGCGGGGAAGAGACCCAGTACTTC.

The CDR3 DNA reads as TGCGCCAGCAGTTCCTGGTATAGCGGGAGCTACGAGCAGTACTTC. It specifies CASSSWYSGSYEQYF. This sequence joins TRBV4-1 and TRBJ2-4, with 9 bases fitting TRBD2. The assigned J gene may be wrong: the sequence end matches TRBJ2-7 better. The CDR3 length is 15 residues. Germline values: CDR1 MGHRA, CDR2 YSYEKL.

The rearrangement links TRBV29-1 to TRBJ1-2; TRBD1 might be the D (5 bases). CDR3 length: 11 amino acids. V was cut by 6 bases and J by 1 base, with 6 bases left in between. CDR1 is SQVTM and CDR2 is ANQGSEA in the germline V gene. The CDR3 here is CSVQVNYGYTF. The CDR3 coding sequence is TGCAGCGTACAGGTTAACTATGGCTACACCTTC.

The V and J genes are TRBV6-2 or TRBV6-3 and TRBJ2-5, with TRBD2 matching 9 bases. The end of the DNA fits TRBJ2-7 better, so the J call may be wrong. CDR3 length: 16 amino acids. Per the germline V gene, CDR1 is MNHEY and CDR2 is SVGEGT. The CDR3 sequence: CASSYSASGENYEQYF. Here the CDR3 DNA reads TGTGCCAGCAGTTACTCGGCTAGCGGGGAAAACTACGAGCAGTACTTC.

Of note for this clonotype: A junction boundary mismatches the germline segment, possibly from a read error. The chain couples TRBV6-2 or TRBV6-3 to TRBJ2-1, with 8 positions matching TRBD2. The CDR3 runs 15 residues. In germline, CDR1 is MNHEY, CDR2 SVGEGT. CDR3 nucleotides: TGTGCCAGCAGTTTGGGGACTAGTCGGAACAATGAGCAGTCCTTC. It translates to CASSLGTSRNNEQSF.

The chain carries TRBV12-3 or TRBV12-4 and TRBJ1-6; D is unresolved. The germline V and J ends were trimmed by 5 bases and 6 bases, with 11 bases remaining between them. The CDR3 spans 14 residues. The CDR3 is CASSVWTANSPLHF. The CDR3 DNA follows: TGTGCCAGCAGTGTCTGGACGGCTAATTCACCCCTCCACTTT.

The chain is built from TRBV5-1 and TRBJ1-4; D is perhaps TRBD1 (6 bases). The CDR3 is 16 residues long. V dropped 0 bases and J dropped 3 bases, with 12 bases sitting between them. Germline CDR1 SGHRS, CDR2 YFSETQ. The CDR3 DNA is TGCGCCAGCAGCTTGGTTCCCCAGGGGTCTAATGAAAAACTGTTTTTT. It is translated as CASSLVPQGSNEKLFF. Using reference TRBV5-1 and TRBJ1-4 for the parts outside the CDR3, the full variable domain is KAGVTQTPRYLIKTRGQQVTLSCSPISGHRSVSWYQQTPGQGLQFLFEYFSETQRNKGNFPGRFSGRQFSNSRSEMNVSTLELGDSALYLCASSLVPQGSNEKLFFGSGTQLSVL.

The chain uses TRBV30 and TRBJ2-1; no clear D. V was shortened by 2 bases and J by 4 bases, with 6 bases between the two germline ends. The V gene's germline CDR1 is GTSNPN and CDR2 SVGIG (reference sequence). The CDR3 runs to 12 residues. The DNA of the CDR3 is TGTGCCTGGAGTCCCCTATACAATGAGCAGTTCTTC. Protein: CAWSPLYNEQFF.

This clonotype has only a few counts. The rearrangement links TRBV6-5 to TRBJ1-2, with TRBD1 matching 12 bases. The CDR3 runs 14 residues. J lost 3 bases, V lost 10 bases, and 6 bases had no gene match. Germline V CDR1 and CDR2: MNHEY, SVGAGI. The CDR3 DNA sequence: TGTGCCACCTCAGGGACAGGGGGCGACTATGGCTACACCTTC. Protein sequence: CATSGTGGDYGYTF.

The J gene is TRBJ2-3, the V gene TRBV28; D is undetermined. Germline assignment: CDR1 MDHEN and CDR2 SYDVKM. The V and J ends lost 5 bases and 7 bases respectively, with 10 bases between them. The CDR3 is made up of 12 amino acids. CDR3 sequence reads: CASSGTMNTQYF. CDR3 nucleotides: TGTGCCAGCAGTGGCACGATGAATACGCAGTATTTT.